This T cell receptor beta chain came from a study of cytomegalovirus exposure and HLA in healthy donors listed by TCRdb under 2017. Regarding the complete study: According to a later analysis, the 120 or so validation repertoires were produced on the same platform as the 666 repertoires of the first cohort. The study aimed to test whether cataloging public T cell receptors could reveal signatures of past pathogen exposure. In addition to the first cohort of hundreds of subjects, a separate validation cohort of 120 different subjects was used. To predict cytomegalovirus infection status, the study combined high-throughput TCR immunosequencing, statistical association of individual TCRs with disease status, and machine learning. Beyond this particular receptor, the publication reports: The study gave a list of 150 to 200 TCR beta chains associated with cytomegalovirus. The classifier was reported to diagnose cytomegalovirus status with high specificity and sensitivity in both the original and validation cohorts. According to the authors, the approach could potentially be generalized to other disease states and immunological phenotypes. In vitro tests confirmed that three of the cytomegalovirus-associated TCR beta chains recognize cytomegalovirus antigens. A later analysis had no HLA typing for the validation cohort, so co-occurrence there was scored across all 120 repertoires. While some public TCRs were present in many individuals, most TCR sequences turned up only very rarely across donors. Subsequent analysis determined that TCRs grouped into clusters in the first cohort also showed a tendency toward co-occurrence across the roughly 110 validation repertoires, and 94% of cluster scores exceeded 0.

Worth noting for this clone: This receptor's antigen is unknown. Base qualities were left out, and no much larger clone turns up one base away.

The junction shows trimming of 6 bases on V and 8 bases on J, plus 11 bases between the germline ends. The germline V gene (reference sequence) sets CDR1 to MNHNY and CDR2 to SVGAGI. The CDR3 spans 11 residues, from the cysteine through the phenylalanine. The only DNA kept is the CDR3, 33 bases in frame from the first base. Receptors were amplified or captured by the immunoSEQ multiplex PCR assay. The source study handled its data this way. A statistical classification framework was built to diagnose cytomegalovirus status from the catalog of TCR beta chain sequences. TCRdb's version of the immuneACCESS table is confined to in-frame rearrangements and falls short of the full clone set. An unresolved V gene accounts for under half of the shortfall where checked; the remainder is of unknown origin. V and J calls and clone size are as listed in that table; D and trimming were resolved from the DNA. Across this sample there are 250,000 to 400,000 clones, with roughly 87% seen only once. Around 0.96% of the sample goes to the ten largest clones.

The donors belonged to the validation cohort of about 110 subjects, which was separate from the roughly 670-subject first cohort. Source material: PBMCs. The rearrangement combines TRBV6-6 with TRBJ2-7, with a tentative D gene TRBD2 over 5 matching bases. The receptor was derived from a man younger than 40 in good health and CMV-seronegative. The base sequence is TGTGCCAGCAGAAGAGCGGAAAAGCAGTACTTC. Its coded protein is CASRRAEKQYF.